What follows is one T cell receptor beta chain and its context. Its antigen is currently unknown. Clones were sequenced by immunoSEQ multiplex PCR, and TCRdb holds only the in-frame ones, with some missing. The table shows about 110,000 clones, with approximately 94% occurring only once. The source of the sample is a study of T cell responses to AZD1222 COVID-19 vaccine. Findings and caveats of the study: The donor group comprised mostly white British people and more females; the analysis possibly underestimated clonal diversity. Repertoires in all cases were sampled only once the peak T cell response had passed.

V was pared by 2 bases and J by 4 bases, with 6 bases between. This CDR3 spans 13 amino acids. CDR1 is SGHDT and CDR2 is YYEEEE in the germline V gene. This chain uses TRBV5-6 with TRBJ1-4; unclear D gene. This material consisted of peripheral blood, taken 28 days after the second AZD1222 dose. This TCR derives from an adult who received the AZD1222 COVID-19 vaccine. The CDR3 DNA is TGTGCCAGCAGCTTTGCCCGTAATGAAAAACTGTTTTTT. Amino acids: CASSFARNEKLFF. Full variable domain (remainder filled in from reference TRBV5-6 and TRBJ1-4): DAGVTQSPTHLIKTRGQQVTLRCSPKSGHDTVSWYQQALGQGPQFIFQYYEEEERQRGNFPDRFSGHQFPNYSSELNVNALLLGDSALYLCASSFARNEKLFFGSGTQLSVL.